This is a list of T cell receptor beta chains from one sample in a study of shared clonotypes between healthy human individuals. Sequencing used immunoSEQ multiplex PCR; TCRdb keeps in-frame clones, though not all of them. Of some 530,000 clones detected, 78% appear once; the ten largest clones hold around 12%. Sequencing input: PBMCs. The receptors were gathered from a woman between 35 and 50 years old in good health. Some clones in this sample may be carry-over from other donors' samples. The CDR3 runs from the conserved cysteine through the conserved F or W. Each record gives: J gene, D gene, V gene, clone size, CDR3 length, CDR3 protein, CDR3 DNA. D genes are given only for firm matches. Clone size is not always given. Where it is, it says once, few, many or a class for expanded clones.

TRBJ2-7,.,TRBV9,.,15,CASSVAGSGAYEQYF,TGTGCCAGCAGCGTAGCCGGGAGCGGAGCCTACGAGCAGTACTTC
TRBJ2-7,.,TRBV6-4,.,13,CASSFPGVHEQYF,TGTGCCAGCAGCTTTCCAGGGGTCCACGAGCAGTACTTC
TRBJ2-3,.,TRBV6-5,.,14,CASSYGGSTDTQYF,TGTGCCAGCAGTTATGGCGGTAGCACAGATACGCAGTATTTT
TRBJ1-4,.,TRBV2,few,15,CASSDRGTTNEKLFF,TGTGCCAGCAGTGACCGGGGGACAACTAATGAAAAACTGTTTTTT
TRBJ2-7,TRBD1,TRBV4-1,.,19,CASSQADFLGGGPSYEQYF,TGCGCCAGCAGCCAAGCGGACTTTTTAGGGGGCGGCCCCTCCTACGAGCAGTACTTC
TRBJ2-3,TRBD2,TRBV27,.,17,CASRPRASGRFTDTQYF,TGTGCCAGCAGACCACGGGCTAGCGGGAGGTTCACAGATACGCAGTATTTT
TRBJ2-1,TRBD1,TRBV28,once,15,CASSLGQAYYNEQFF,TGTGCCAGCAGCCTCGGACAGGCATATTACAATGAGCAGTTCTTC
TRBJ2-1,TRBD2,TRBV2,.,14,CASHSGSLGDEQFF,TGTGCCAGCCATAGCGGGAGTTTGGGGGATGAGCAGTTCTTC
TRBJ1-2,.,TRBV6-6,.,12,CASTQGPYGYTF,TGTGCCAGCACCCAGGGTCCCTATGGCTACACCTTC
TRBJ1-2,.,TRBV15,.,14,CATSSVLVNYGYTF,TGTGCCACCAGCAGTGTCCTCGTGAACTATGGCTACACCTTC
TRBJ1-5,.,TRBV5-1,.,15,CASSPGTTPLQPQHF,TGCGCCAGCAGCCCGGGGACAACCCCCCTACAGCCCCAGCATTTT
TRBJ2-7,.,TRBV4-3,once,13,CASRSGLAHEQYF,TGCGCCAGCAGGTCAGGGCTAGCGCACGAGCAGTACTTC
TRBJ1-1,.,TRBV28,many,14,CASSLPRAGTEAFF,TGTGCCAGCAGTTTACCCAGGGCCGGCACTGAAGCTTTCTTT
TRBJ2-2,.,TRBV5-1,.,11,CASSLGPELFF,TGCGCCAGCAGCTTGGGCCCGGAGCTGTTTTTT
TRBJ2-2,.,TRBV11-2,.,14,CASSLEGWSGELFF,TGTGCCAGCAGCTTAGAGGGGTGGTCCGGGGAGCTGTTTTTT
TRBJ2-1,.,TRBV19,.,14,CASSAGSVRNEQFF,TGTGCCAGTAGTGCGGGGAGTGTTAGGAATGAGCAGTTCTTC
TRBJ2-7,TRBD2,TRBV10-1,.,14,CASSEGGLGDEQYF,TGCGCCAGCAGTGAGGGTGGACTAGGAGACGAGCAGTACTTC
TRBJ1-5,TRBD1,TRBV6-6,few,15,CASSYDRGSNQPQHF,TGTGCCAGCAGTTACGACAGGGGAAGCAATCAGCCCCAGCATTTT
TRBJ1-2,TRBD1,TRBV15,.,15,CATSRAGQGGYGYTF,TGTGCCACCAGCAGGGCTGGACAGGGCGGCTATGGCTACACCTTC
TRBJ2-3,TRBD2,TRBV7-9,.,16,CASSFGLAGGVDTQYF,TGTGCCAGCAGCTTCGGACTAGCGGGTGGGGTGGATACGCAGTATTTT
TRBJ2-1,.,TRBV27,.,12,CASRTSYNEQFF,TGTGCCAGCAGGACCTCCTACAATGAGCAGTTCTTC
TRBJ2-7,.,TRBV19,many,13,CASSYSGSYEQYF,TGTGCCAGTAGTTATAGCGGTTCTTACGAGCAGTACTTC
TRBJ2-2,.,TRBV29-1,.,11,CSVSASGELFF,TGCAGCGTTTCGGCGTCCGGGGAGCTGTTTTTT
TRBJ1-5,TRBD1,TRBV29-1,.,12,CSVGQGAQPQHF,TGCAGCGTGGGACAGGGGGCACAGCCCCAGCATTTT
TRBJ2-1,TRBD2,TRBV27,.,15,CASCLRTRGFYEQFF,TGTGCCAGCTGCCTGCGGACTAGAGGTTTCTATGAGCAGTTCTTC
TRBJ1-1,.,TRBV19,.,13,CASSAFGDTEAFF,TGTGCCAGTAGCGCCTTCGGAGACACTGAAGCTTTCTTT
TRBJ2-1,TRBD1,TRBV7-9,.,14,CASSSDREYNEQFF,TGTGCCAGCAGTTCGGACAGGGAGTACAATGAGCAGTTCTTC
TRBJ2-7,.,TRBV7-3,.,13,CASSLSEGTEQYF,TGTGCCAGCAGCTTAAGCGAGGGAACCGAGCAGTACTTC
TRBJ2-7,TRBD1,TRBV28,.,17,CASSFTIPRDRVYEQYF,TGTGCCAGCAGTTTCACGATTCCCCGGGACAGGGTCTACGAGCAGTACTTC